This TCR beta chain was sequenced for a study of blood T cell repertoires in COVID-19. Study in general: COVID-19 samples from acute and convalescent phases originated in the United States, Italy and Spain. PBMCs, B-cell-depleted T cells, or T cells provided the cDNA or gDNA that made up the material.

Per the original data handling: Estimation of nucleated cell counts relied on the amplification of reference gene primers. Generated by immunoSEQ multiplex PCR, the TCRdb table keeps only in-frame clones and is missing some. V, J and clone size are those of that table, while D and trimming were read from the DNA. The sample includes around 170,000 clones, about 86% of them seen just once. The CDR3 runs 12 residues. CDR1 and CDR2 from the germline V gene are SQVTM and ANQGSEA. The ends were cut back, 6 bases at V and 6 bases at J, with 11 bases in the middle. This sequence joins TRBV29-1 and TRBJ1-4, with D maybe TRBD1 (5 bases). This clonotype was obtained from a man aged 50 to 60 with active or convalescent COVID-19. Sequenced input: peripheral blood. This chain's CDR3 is CSVQQADEKLFF. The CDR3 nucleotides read TGCAGCGTCCAACAGGCGGATGAAAAACTGTTTTTT.